The 30 T cell receptor beta chains presented below share a single source sample, sequenced in a study of siplizumab effects on memory and regulatory T cells. Data came from immunoSEQ multiplex PCR; TCRdb stores just in-frame clones and leaves some out. The sample contains 100,000 or so clones, around 94% of which appear only once. What was sequenced was Tregs sorted from blood. Receptor source: a human donor in good health.

V is TRBV2 and J is TRBJ2-7, with 7 bases fitting TRBD1. Per germline, CDR1 SNHLY and CDR2 FYNNEI. J was trimmed by 2 bases and V by 3 bases; bases with no gene match: 1. This CDR3 is built from 13 residues. The CDR3 sequence is CASSEDRTYEQYF. CDR3 sequence (DNA): TGTGCCAGCAGTGAGGACAGGACCTACGAGCAGTACTTC.

DNA for the CDR3: TGCGCCAGCAAGGGCTACACCTTC. Amino acid sequence: CASKGYTF. J is TRBJ1-2 and V is TRBV10-1; D unresolved. The CDR3 loop spans 8 amino acids. Trimming left V 7 bases short and J 8 bases short, with 2 bases between. Germline lookup yields CDR1 WNHNN and CDR2 SYGVQD (reference sequence).

The rearrangement links TRBV28 to TRBJ1-5; D might be TRBD1 (5 bases). Deletions cut 5 bases from V and 1 base from J, with 15 bases between. Germline V gene lookup returns CDR1 MDHEN and CDR2 SYDVKM. The CDR3 totals 16 residues. The CDR3 DNA reads as TGTGCCAGCAGTCCCTCTGGGGACGGGAGCAATCAGCCCCAGCATTTT. Protein: CASSPSGDGSNQPQHF.

The gene calls are TRBV5-8 and TRBJ1-5; no clear D gene. Germline V gene lookup returns CDR1 SGHTS and CDR2 YDEGEE. V dropped 0 bases and J dropped 12 bases, with 13 bases sitting between them. CDR3 length equals 13 residues. Here the CDR3 reads CASSLGGRESQHF. The CDR3 DNA is TGTGCCAGCAGCTTGGGGGGTCGGGAAAGCCAGCATTTT.

This clone was detected only once. The chain combines TRBV7-3 with TRBJ2-3; D may be TRBD2 (5 bases). Trimming cost V 5 bases and J 1 base, with 16 bases left between them. From germline, CDR1 is SGHTA and CDR2 FQGTGA. The length of the CDR3 is 16 residues. The CDR3 sequence: CASSPRGDYGTDTQYF. Here the CDR3 DNA reads TGTGCCAGCAGCCCGAGAGGAGACTACGGCACAGATACGCAGTATTTT.

This sequence joins TRBV28 and TRBJ2-2; TRBD1 matches 10 bases. CDR3 length: 14 residues. V shed 9 bases, J shed 0 bases, and the junction held 1 base outside the gene matches. Germline-derived CDR1 and CDR2 are MDHEN and SYDVKM. The CDR3 is CASGQGANTGELFF. The CDR3 region has the DNA TGTGCCAGTGGACAGGGGGCGAACACCGGGGAGCTGTTTTTT.

The CDR3 is CSATEYNEQFF. DNA of the CDR3: TGCAGTGCAACGGAATACAATGAGCAGTTCTTC. V usage is TRBV20-1 and J usage is TRBJ2-1, with D hard to call. The V gene lost 6 bases and the J gene lost 4 bases, with 7 bases spanning the gap. CDR1 is DFQATT and CDR2 is SNEGSKA in the germline V gene (reference sequence). This CDR3 is built from 11 residues.

The chain employs TRBV7-9 and TRBJ2-7; the D is unclear. The CDR3 extends over 14 amino acids. From germline, CDR1 is SEHNR and CDR2 FQNEAQ (reference sequence). V shed 7 bases and J shed 2 bases, with 15 bases lying between them. The CDR3 DNA follows: TGTGCCAGCAACCAAGGCAGCATCCCCTACGAGCAGTACTTC. It yields the protein CASNQGSIPYEQYF.

The V and J genes are TRBV30 and TRBJ1-1; D is undetermined. Trimming took off 0 bases at V and 1 base at J, with 6 bases between the two ends. In germline, CDR1 is GTSNPN, CDR2 SVGIG (reference sequence). CDR3 length equals 13 residues. CDR3 in amino acids: CAWSVWRNTEAFF. CDR3 DNA: TGTGCCTGGAGTGTTTGGAGGAACACTGAAGCTTTCTTT.

The chain combines TRBV27 with TRBJ1-5; tentative D call: TRBD1 (5 bases). V was pared by 5 bases and J by 0 bases, with 8 bases between. This CDR3 comprises 14 residues. In germline, CDR1 is MNHEY, CDR2 SMNVEV (reference sequence). The CDR3 protein is CASSRGNSNQPQHF. As DNA, the CDR3 is TGTGCCAGCAGTAGGGGAAATAGCAATCAGCCCCAGCATTTT.

The chain recombines TRBV27 with TRBJ2-2, with D uncertain. V lost 2 bases to trimming and J lost 8 bases, with 12 bases between them. The CDR3 contains 14 residues. Germline CDR1 is MNHEY and CDR2 is SMNVEV (reference sequence). CDR3 amino acids: CASSLVRIGGELFF. The CDR3 DNA sequence: TGTGCCAGCAGTTTAGTCCGGATCGGAGGGGAGCTGTTTTTT.

V usage is TRBV7-8 and J usage is TRBJ2-1; no reliable D call. Trimming took 5 bases from V and 0 from J, leaving 20 bases between them. The CDR3 sequence is 18 residues long. From germline, CDR1 is SGHVS and CDR2 FQNEAQ. The CDR3 DNA reads as TGTGCCAGCAGCAAAACTTTGTTAAGGGTTAGCTCCTACAATGAGCAGTTCTTC. It codes for CASSKTLLRVSSYNEQFF.

This clone has only one observation. V is TRBV18 and J is TRBJ1-5, with unresolved D. The ends were cut back, 3 bases at V and 2 bases at J, with 5 bases in the middle. The CDR3 is 13 residues long. Germline V lookup: CDR1 KGHSH, CDR2 LQKENI. The CDR3 nucleotides are TGTGCCAGCTCACCGAGTCGCAATCAGCCCCAGCATTTT. This codes for CASSPSRNQPQHF.

The chain is built from TRBV28 and TRBJ1-2; weak D call: TRBD1 (6 bases). This CDR3 region has 15 residues. Germline V gives CDR1 MDHEN, CDR2 SYDVKM. With 10 bases removed from V and 0 bases from J, the gap between germline ends came to 18 bases. The CDR3 DNA sequence: TGTGCCACCTGGGGGGGCGCCAGAACTAACTATGGCTACACCTTC. It specifies CATWGGARTNYGYTF.

The chain joins TRBV11-2 to TRBJ2-2; D is uncertain. CDR1 SGHAT and CDR2 FQNNGV come from the germline V gene. This CDR3 comprises 14 residues. V was pared by 3 bases and J by 4 bases, with 9 bases between. The CDR3 region has the DNA TGTGCCAGCAGCTTTATGGGAAGCACCGGGGAGCTGTTTTTT. This gives the protein CASSFMGSTGELFF.

A note on this clone: The same CDR3 can be traced to other DNA sequences in this sample. This chain connects TRBV5-1 to TRBJ1-1; D gene uncertain. The CDR3 consists of 15 residues. CDR1 and CDR2 (germline): SGHRS, YFSETQ. Trimming stripped 1 base from V and 5 bases from J, with 15 bases between. The CDR3: CASSLLGPRGTEAFF. The CDR3 DNA sequence: TGCGCCAGCAGCTTGTTGGGTCCTCGTGGAACTGAAGCTTTCTTT.

The V call is TRBV5-6, the J call TRBJ1-4; D ambiguous. Germline lookup yields CDR1 SGHDT and CDR2 YYEEEE. The CDR3 totals 13 residues. Trimming shortened V by 0 bases and J by 8 bases, and 8 bases separated the two germline ends. CDR3 in amino acids: CASSLGRKEKLFF. CDR3 coding DNA: TGTGCCAGCAGCTTGGGAAGGAAGGAAAAACTGTTTTTT.

V gene TRBV6-4 combines with J gene TRBJ2-7; 7 bases map to TRBD2. V lost 4 bases, J lost 4 bases, and 7 bases stayed unmatched. This CDR3 has 14 amino acids. Germline V lookup: CDR1 MRHNA, CDR2 SNTAGT. This CDR3 reads CASSGDYLAYEQYF. The CDR3 nucleotides read TGTGCCAGCAGTGGGGACTACTTGGCTTACGAGCAGTACTTC.

The rearrangement links TRBV5-4 to TRBJ2-1; D is undetermined. The germline V gene has CDR1 SGHNT and CDR2 YYREEE (reference sequence). There are 16 residues in the CDR3. V was shortened by 0 bases and J by 0 bases, with 10 bases between the two germline ends. CDR3 in DNA: TGTGCCAGCAGCTTGGTAGGCCCCTACTCCTACAATGAGCAGTTCTTC. Protein: CASSLVGPYSYNEQFF.

This chain uses TRBV29-1 with TRBJ2-3; D gene unclear. This CDR3 is 13 amino acids long. Trimming stripped 4 bases from V and 10 bases from J, with 18 bases between. From germline, CDR1 is SQVTM and CDR2 ANQGSEA. CDR3 bases: TGCAGCGTTGTCTCTCCCACATTTATGTCGCAGTATTTT. This gives the protein CSVVSPTFMSQYF.

The chain recombines TRBV28 with TRBJ2-2; D is possibly TRBD1 or TRBD2 (5 bases each). The CDR3 contains 15 residues. V lost 6 bases and J lost 2, with 13 bases in between. Germline values: CDR1 MDHEN, CDR2 SYDVKM. CDR3: CASRIGTLNTGELFF. The CDR3 DNA reads as TGTGCCAGCAGGATAGGGACCCTAAACACCGGGGAGCTGTTTTTT.

The gene calls are TRBV5-1 and TRBJ2-7; 9 bases agree with TRBD1. The CDR3 loop spans 13 amino acids. Germline V gene lookup returns CDR1 SGHRS and CDR2 YFSETQ. V dropped 2 bases and J dropped 5; count of bases not matched to a gene: 2. The CDR3 DNA is TGCGCCAGCAGCTTAGGACAGGGGCACGAGCAGTACTTC. It encodes CASSLGQGHEQYF.

CDR3 in DNA: TGTGCCAGCAGTTTACCCCACAGGGGATCATACGAGCAGTACTTC. This encodes CASSLPHRGSYEQYF. The chain is built from TRBV28 and TRBJ2-5, with 7 positions matching TRBD1. The J call may be mistaken, given a closer DNA end match to TRBJ2-7. Germline CDR1 and CDR2: MDHEN and SYDVKM. The CDR3 length is 15 residues.

This chain joins TRBV27 and TRBJ2-7; 8 positions match TRBD1. Germline CDR1 reads MNHEY; CDR2 reads SMNVEV (reference sequence). The ends lost 3 bases at V and 4 bases at J; junction bases unmatched: 8. The CDR3 consists of 15 residues. CDR3 coding DNA: TGTGCCAGCAGTTTGGCGGGCAGGGGGCGATACGAGCAGTACTTC. This translates into CASSLAGRGRYEQYF.

The rearrangement links TRBV7-9 to TRBJ2-4; TRBD1 might be the D (5 bases). V was cut by 2 bases and J by 0 bases, with 14 bases left in between. The CDR3 is made up of 17 amino acids. CDR1 is SEHNR, CDR2 FQNEAQ, per germline (reference sequence). The CDR3 bases are TGTGCCAGCAGCTTAATCTCAGGGCCATTAGCCAAAAACATTCAGTACTTC. Its protein product is CASSLISGPLAKNIQYF.

This clone was seen just once. The chain uses TRBV7-9 and TRBJ1-1; D unclear. Trimming cost V 10 bases and J 11 bases, with 17 bases left between them. The CDR3 runs 11 residues. CDR1 is SEHNR, CDR2 FQNEAQ, per germline (reference sequence). DNA for the CDR3: TGTGCCAACCGGAACGCCACGGAGGCTTTCTTT. Protein product: CANRNATEAFF.

For this clone: Different DNA sequences within this sample yield the same CDR3. The V gene is TRBV6-5, the J gene TRBJ1-1; TRBD1 matches 7 bases. Germline V gives CDR1 MNHEY, CDR2 SVGAGI. The CDR3 is 13 residues long. V was clipped by 6 bases and J by 1 base; unmatched bases: 2. The CDR3 region is CASRRGRNTEAFF. DNA of the CDR3: TGTGCCAGCAGGAGGGGGCGGAACACTGAAGCTTTCTTT.

DNA for the CDR3: TGTGCCATCGGCCGGGGGCTTGGCGAGGGCTACACCTTC. Its protein is CAIGRGLGEGYTF. The rearrangement uses TRBV10-3 and TRBJ1-2; D perhaps matches TRBD1 (6 bases). CDR1 and CDR2 from the germline V gene are ENHRY and SYGVKD. The V end was cut by 8 bases, the J end by 8 bases, with 18 bases between. CDR3 length equals 13 residues.

The chain couples TRBV28 to TRBJ1-1; 8 nucleotides line up with TRBD1. Looked up from germline, CDR1 is MDHEN and CDR2 is SYDVKM. CDR3 length equals 16 residues. After removal of 1 base from V and 3 bases from J, the junction contained 7 bases not matched to a gene. The CDR3 here is CASSLFRGLRDTEAFF. In DNA form, the CDR3 reads TGTGCCAGCAGTTTATTCAGGGGGCTAAGGGACACTGAAGCTTTCTTT.

V and J are TRBV19 and TRBJ2-5; a possible D gene is TRBD2 (5 bases). The V gene lost 6 bases and the J gene lost 5 bases, with 16 bases spanning the gap. The CDR3 length is 14 residues. Per germline, CDR1 LNHDA and CDR2 SQIVND (reference sequence). CDR3 in DNA: TGTGCCAGTAGGGGGTTGTCTCCGGGGGAGACCCAGTACTTC. It specifies CASRGLSPGETQYF.